This T cell receptor (beta chain) was recovered during a study of blood T cell repertoires in COVID-19. Study context: The cDNA or gDNA used as material had been derived from T cells, B-cell-depleted T cells, or PBMCs.

This clone was observed once. Data came from immunoSEQ multiplex PCR; TCRdb stores just in-frame clones and leaves some out. The data show 140,000 to 150,000 clones, over 80% seen once. Clinical history as reported by participants underpinned cohort assignment. Unmatched junction bases numbered 6, after V lost 3 bases and J lost 3 bases. There are 16 residues in the CDR3. CDR1 and CDR2 from the germline V gene are MGHRA and YSYEKL. Sequenced sample: PBMCs or T cells enriched from blood (not recorded which). The chain recombines TRBV4-1 with TRBJ2-2, with TRBD1 matching over 8 bases. The TCR originated in a man aged 60-69 years who had recovered from COVID-19. The CDR3 region has the DNA TGCGCCAGCAGCCATGACGAGACAGGGGACACCGGGGAGCTGTTTTTT. The encoded protein is CASSHDETGDTGELFF.